The 18 T cell receptor beta chains listed next were all sequenced from one sample in a study of T cell responses to AZD1222 COVID-19 vaccine. The protocol was immunoSEQ multiplex PCR, while the TCRdb copy is restricted to in-frame clones and leaves out a portion. The table has 150,000 to 200,000 clones, about nine tenths seen once. Source: peripheral blood, taken on day 0 of MenACWY control vaccination. The source of these receptors is an adult in good health.

CDR3 sequence reads: CASSFRNQPQHF. The CDR3, as DNA: TGTGCCAGCAGTTTTCGCAATCAGCCCCAGCATTTT. J is TRBJ1-5 and V is TRBV28; D ambiguous. Germline-derived CDR1 and CDR2 are MDHEN and SYDVKM. CDR3 length equals 12 residues. V was trimmed by 3 bases and J by 2 bases, leaving 2 bases between them.

This rearrangement joins TRBV28 to TRBJ1-5; 7 bases match TRBD1. This CDR3 contains 14 residues. V gave up 1 base and J gave up 4 bases; unmatched junction bases: 1. Germline values: CDR1 MDHEN, CDR2 SYDVKM. CDR3 protein: CASSLYRGNQPQHF. DNA of the CDR3: TGTGCCAGCAGTTTATACAGGGGTAATCAGCCCCAGCATTTT.

The J gene is TRBJ1-5, the V gene TRBV19; tentative D call: TRBD1 (5 bases). The V end was cut by 0 bases, the J end by 0 bases, with 15 bases between. There are 18 residues in the CDR3. Germline V lookup: CDR1 LNHDA, CDR2 SQIVND (reference sequence). This chain's CDR3 is CASSIDRGGADSNQPQHF. Written as DNA, the CDR3 is TGTGCCAGTAGTATAGATCGGGGAGGGGCCGATAGCAATCAGCCCCAGCATTTT.

The genes are TRBV7-3 and TRBJ2-2; 8 positions agree with TRBD2. The CDR3 loop spans 16 amino acids. After removal of 5 bases from V and 4 bases from J, the junction contained 9 bases not matched to a gene. Germline loops: CDR1 SGHTA, CDR2 FQGTGA. The CDR3 sequence: CASSPRAGVATGELFF. As DNA, the CDR3 is TGTGCCAGCAGCCCCAGAGCGGGGGTAGCCACCGGGGAGCTGTTTTTT.

This rearrangement joins TRBV19 to TRBJ1-6; possible D gene TRBD1, 5 bases. This CDR3 region has 14 residues. V dropped 6 bases and J dropped 6 bases, with 12 bases sitting between them. Germline CDR1 and CDR2: LNHDA and SQIVND (reference sequence). DNA of the CDR3: TGTGCCAGTAGCCCGGGACCCTTTAATTCACCCCTCCACTTT. Protein product: CASSPGPFNSPLHF.

CDR3 nucleotide sequence: TGTGCCTGGAGTGTACTAGGGCGGAACTATGGCTACACCTTC. Residues: CAWSVLGRNYGYTF. V and J are TRBV30 and TRBJ1-2; D is uncertain. This CDR3 region has 14 residues. Looked up from germline, CDR1 is GTSNPN and CDR2 is SVGIG (reference sequence). V lost 0 bases and J lost 2, with 10 bases in between.

The chain carries TRBV30 and TRBJ1-4; 10 bases map to TRBD1. After removal of 5 bases from V and 6 bases from J, the junction contained 6 bases not matched to a gene. Germline lookup yields CDR1 GTSNPN and CDR2 SVGIG (reference sequence). The CDR3 has 14 amino acids. The CDR3 spells CAWRAGTGDEKLFF. The CDR3 region has the DNA TGTGCCTGGCGAGCCGGGACAGGGGATGAAAAACTGTTTTTT.

The CDR3 DNA is TGTGCCAGCAGCTTATTAGAGGTTCAGGGGGATCAGCCCCAGCATTTT. This sequence encodes CASSLLEVQGDQPQHF. This sequence joins TRBV7-9 and TRBJ1-5; TRBD1 matches at 7 bases. CDR1 is SEHNR, CDR2 FQNEAQ, per germline (reference sequence). The length of the CDR3 is 16 residues. Losses at the gene ends were 2 bases for V and 5 bases for J; bases not matched to a gene: 9.

This clone was detected once. The gene calls are TRBV6-5 and TRBJ2-3, with D uncertain. Trimming removed 0 bases from V and 0 bases from J, with 7 bases in between. The germline V gene has CDR1 MNHEY and CDR2 SVGAGI. CDR3 length: 15 residues. The CDR3 DNA follows: TGTGCCAGCAGTTACTCCACCGGGAGCACAGATACGCAGTATTTT. Residues: CASSYSTGSTDTQYF.

This chain links TRBV5-5 with TRBJ1-3, with D uncertain. The CDR3 is 15 residues long. Per the germline V gene, CDR1 is SGHKS and CDR2 is YYEKEE (reference sequence). With 3 bases removed from V and 1 base from J, the gap between germline ends came to 11 bases. The CDR3 loop reads CASSWGSLSGNTIYF. DNA of the CDR3: TGTGCCAGCAGCTGGGGTAGCCTTTCTGGAAACACCATATATTTT.

This chain connects TRBV12-3 or TRBV12-4 to TRBJ2-7; 9 bases line up with TRBD2. The CDR3 totals 13 residues. Losses at the gene ends were 8 bases for V and 6 bases for J; bases not matched to a gene: 8. This CDR3 reads CASGPGLASEQYF. The DNA for the CDR3 is TGTGCCAGCGGACCGGGACTAGCCTCCGAGCAGTACTTC.

The genes are TRBV7-2 and TRBJ1-2, with D perhaps matching TRBD1 (6 bases). Trimming pared 1 base from V and 3 bases from J, leaving 21 bases between. The CDR3 is made up of 18 amino acids. Germline V lookup: CDR1 SGHTA, CDR2 FQGNSA. The CDR3 reads CASSLENVGRRGDYGYTF. In nucleotides, the CDR3 is TGTGCCAGCAGCTTAGAAAATGTCGGTAGGAGGGGGGACTATGGCTACACCTTC.

The chain uses TRBV10-3 and TRBJ1-1; D might be TRBD1 (5 bases). CDR1 is ENHRY and CDR2 is SYGVKD in the germline V gene. The CDR3 has 15 amino acids. Trimming cost V 6 bases and J 2 bases, with 16 bases left between them. The CDR3 loop reads CAIRGGVETNTEAFF. The CDR3 DNA reads as TGTGCCATCAGGGGAGGGGTGGAAACTAACACTGAAGCTTTCTTT.

The chain recombines TRBV27 with TRBJ1-1, with D perhaps TRBD1 (6 bases). This CDR3 contains 16 residues. The V gene lost 0 bases and the J gene lost 1 base, with 12 bases spanning the gap. Germline V gene sequence: CDR1 MNHEY, CDR2 SMNVEV (reference sequence). DNA for the CDR3: TGTGCCAGCAGTTTATCCCACAGGGTTGGGAACACTGAAGCTTTCTTT. The encoded protein is CASSLSHRVGNTEAFF.

The chain employs TRBV6-5 and TRBJ1-1, with D perhaps TRBD1 (6 bases). Germline V gene lookup returns CDR1 MNHEY and CDR2 SVGAGI. Deletions cut 5 bases from V and 3 bases from J, with 16 bases between. CDR3 size: 15 residues. The CDR3 DNA reads TGTGCCAGCAGTCGTACAGGGTGGGGGGACACTGAAGCTTTCTTT. Amino acids: CASSRTGWGDTEAFF.

The chain uses TRBV25-1 and TRBJ1-3; no firm D call. Trimming took off 7 bases at V and 4 bases at J, with 5 bases between the two ends. Germline V gene data show CDR1 as MGHDK and CDR2 as SYGVNS. The length of the CDR3 is 11 residues. DNA of the CDR3: TGTGCCAGCACCGGAGGAAACACCATATATTTT. It is translated as CASTGGNTIYF.

The rearrangement uses TRBV5-4 and TRBJ1-1, with D unclear. Germline V lookup: CDR1 SGHNT, CDR2 YYREEE (reference sequence). This CDR3 contains 15 residues. V was cut by 6 bases and J by 4 bases, with 19 bases left in between. CDR3: CASKQDGSGGTEAFF. The CDR3 DNA sequence: TGTGCCAGCAAGCAGGACGGCTCGGGTGGCACTGAAGCTTTCTTT.

The CDR3 DNA reads TGTGCCAGCAGCCTGCGGAGCAAAAGCACTGAAGCTTTCTTT. It translates to CASSLRSKSTEAFF. The chain couples TRBV11-2 to TRBJ1-1; no firm D call. Germline V lookup: CDR1 SGHAT, CDR2 FQNNGV. CDR3 length: 14 residues. V lost 5 bases, J lost 4 bases, and 14 bases lay in between.